Each of the 15 T cell receptor beta chains below was sequenced from the same sample in a study of response to subunit inactivated influenza vaccine. TCRdb ran MiXCR on the RT-PCR reads and lists one entry per CDR3 protein. The sample carries about 830,000 distinct CDR3 sequences, 15% to 20% recorded once. Specimen: PBMCs from blood, collected less than 6 days after vaccination. These receptor sequences come from a man aged 45-60 years who received an inactivated influenza vaccine.

This clonotype was seen more than once but under ten times. The genes are TRBV18 and TRBJ2-1; D is unresolved. The CDR3 contains 16 residues. CDR1 is KGHSH, CDR2 LQKENI, per germline. Trimming shortened V by 2 bases and J by 0 bases, and 11 bases separated the two germline ends. The CDR3 DNA reads as TGTGCCAGCTCACCATCGGCCCATAGCTCCTACAATGAGCAGTTCTTC. This codes for CASSPSAHSSYNEQFF.

This clonotype was observed many times. The V and J genes are TRBV29-1 and TRBJ2-7; D unclear. Trimming pared 6 bases from V and 4 bases from J, leaving 13 bases between. Germline CDR1 is SQVTM and CDR2 is ANQGSEA. CDR3 size: 12 residues. CDR3 bases: TGCAGCGTCGGACCAGGTGGATACGAGCAGTACTTC. This codes for CSVGPGGYEQYF.

This chain uses TRBV7-2 with TRBJ2-5, with D perhaps TRBD1 (5 bases). The CDR3 extends over 14 amino acids. Trimming pared 1 base from V and 4 bases from J, leaving 10 bases between. CDR1 and CDR2 from the germline V gene are SGHTA and FQGNSA. The CDR3 DNA sequence: TGTGCCAGCAGCTTAGGGAAGGGGCTAGAGACCCAGTACTTC. Protein sequence: CASSLGKGLETQYF.

This clonotype was seen just once. The rearrangement joins TRBV7-8 to TRBJ2-3, with D perhaps given as TRBD1 or TRBD2 (5 bases each). Germline CDR1 SGHVS, CDR2 FQNEAQ. CDR3 size: 16 residues. The V and J ends lost 4 bases and 3 bases respectively, with 17 bases between them. CDR3 bases: TGTGCCAGCAGCTCAGCCCTTGGGGGTCCTACAGATACGCAGTATTTT. Translation gives CASSSALGGPTDTQYF.

There are a few counts of this clonotype. The V call is TRBV20-1, the J call TRBJ2-5, with D perhaps matching TRBD1 (6 bases). Trimming stripped 3 bases from V and 1 base from J, with 21 bases between. From germline, CDR1 is DFQATT and CDR2 SNEGSKA (reference sequence). This CDR3 is 17 amino acids long. In DNA, the CDR3 is TGCAGTGCTAGGGAAAGGGGGTCAAGTTGGCTCCAAGAGACCCAGTACTTC. It yields the protein CSARERGSSWLQETQYF.

This clonotype was counted a few times. The chain uses TRBV20-1 and TRBJ2-3; 11 bases match TRBD2. This CDR3 is 17 amino acids long. Germline V gene data show CDR1 as DFQATT and CDR2 as SNEGSKA (reference sequence). V gave up 4 bases and J gave up 4 bases; unmatched junction bases: 13. CDR3 nucleotide sequence: TGCAGTGCTAACTGGCTAGCGGGAGGCGTTTTGCCAGATACGCAGTATTTT. Residues: CSANWLAGGVLPDTQYF.

This clonotype was observed a few times. The rearrangement uses TRBV10-1 and TRBJ1-2, with D uncertain. V lost 3 bases, J lost 5 bases, and 7 bases lay in between. Germline V gene lookup returns CDR1 WNHNN and CDR2 SYGVQD (reference sequence). This CDR3 is built from 12 residues. The CDR3 DNA sequence: TGCGCCAGCAGTGACCACAATTATGGCTACACCTTC. It codes for CASSDHNYGYTF.

The chain has TRBV27 and TRBJ2-3, with D tentatively TRBD1 (6 bases). Trimming took 5 bases from V and 2 from J, leaving 17 bases between them. Germline lookup yields CDR1 MNHEY and CDR2 SMNVEV (reference sequence). The CDR3 runs 16 residues. The CDR3 DNA reads TGTGCCAGCAGTGCCCGACAGGATCTAGACACAGATACGCAGTATTTT. Encoded protein: CASSARQDLDTDTQYF.

This clonotype was picked up a small number of times. The CDR3 coding sequence is TGCAGCGTTGTGTCCCGGTTTAACTATGGCTACACCTTC. This codes for CSVVSRFNYGYTF. The chain carries TRBV29-1 and TRBJ1-2; no clear D gene. Germline V gene sequence: CDR1 SQVTM, CDR2 ANQGSEA. Trimming stripped 4 bases from V and 1 base from J, with 10 bases between. CDR3 length equals 13 residues.

The V and J genes are TRBV10-3 and TRBJ2-6; the match to TRBD1 covers 7 bases. The V segment lost 3 bases and the J segment 4 bases; nucleotides outside the gene matches: 12. Germline CDR1 is ENHRY and CDR2 is SYGVKD. The CDR3 length is 18 residues. The DNA of the CDR3 is TGTGCCATCAGTGAACTAGTAGGGGGCGCGGCCGGGGCCAACGTCCTGACTTTC. Encoded protein: CAISELVGGAAGANVLTF.

The rearrangement joins TRBV6-5 to TRBJ1-6; TRBD1 matches at 9 bases. The CDR3 has 15 amino acids. After removal of 2 bases from V and 7 bases from J, the junction contained 3 bases not matched to a gene. Germline V gives CDR1 MNHEY, CDR2 SVGAGI. The CDR3 region has the DNA TGTGCCAGCAGTTACGTGGACAGGGGCAATTCACCCCTCCACTTT. Protein: CASSYVDRGNSPLHF.

The chain couples TRBV10-2 to TRBJ1-1; perhaps TRBD1 as D (6 bases). The V gene lost 2 bases and the J gene lost 4 bases, with 14 bases spanning the gap. The CDR3 is made up of 15 amino acids. CDR1 is WSHSY and CDR2 is SAAADI in the germline V gene. CDR3 amino acids: CASSEIRNRVTEAFF. For the CDR3, the DNA is TGCGCCAGCAGTGAGATCCGTAACAGGGTCACTGAAGCTTTCTTT.

The chain employs TRBV20-1 and TRBJ2-5; the D is unclear. The CDR3 runs 11 residues. V shed 3 bases and J shed 1 base, with 3 bases lying between them. Germline-derived CDR1 and CDR2 are DFQATT and SNEGSKA (reference sequence). CDR3: CSASVQETQYF. As DNA, the CDR3 is TGCAGTGCTAGCGTCCAAGAGACCCAGTACTTC.

This chain uses TRBV29-1 with TRBJ1-5, with D perhaps matching TRBD1 (6 bases). The CDR3 consists of 13 residues. The V and J ends lost 5 bases and 7 bases respectively, with 15 bases between them. Germline assignment: CDR1 SQVTM and CDR2 ANQGSEA. The CDR3 nucleotides are TGCAGCGTTTGGGGCGGGGGCACCCAGCCCCAGCATTTT. Protein: CSVWGGGTQPQHF. The entire variable domain, with the rest obtained from reference TRBV29-1 and TRBJ1-5, is as follows: SAVISQKPSRDICQRGTSLTIQCQVDSQVTMMFWYRQQPGQSLTLIATANQGSEATYESGFVIDKFPISRPNLTFSTLTVSNMSPEDSSIYLCSVWGGGTQPQHFGDGTRLSIL.

The sample holds a few counts of this clonotype. The chain employs TRBV29-1 and TRBJ1-1, with a tentative D call TRBD1 (6 bases). V was trimmed by 7 bases and J by 5 bases, leaving 17 bases between them. Germline CDR1 and CDR2: SQVTM and ANQGSEA. The CDR3 is 13 residues long. CDR3 sequence: CSGGAAGATEAFF. The CDR3, as DNA: TGCAGCGGTGGGGCGGCAGGGGCTACTGAAGCTTTCTTT.